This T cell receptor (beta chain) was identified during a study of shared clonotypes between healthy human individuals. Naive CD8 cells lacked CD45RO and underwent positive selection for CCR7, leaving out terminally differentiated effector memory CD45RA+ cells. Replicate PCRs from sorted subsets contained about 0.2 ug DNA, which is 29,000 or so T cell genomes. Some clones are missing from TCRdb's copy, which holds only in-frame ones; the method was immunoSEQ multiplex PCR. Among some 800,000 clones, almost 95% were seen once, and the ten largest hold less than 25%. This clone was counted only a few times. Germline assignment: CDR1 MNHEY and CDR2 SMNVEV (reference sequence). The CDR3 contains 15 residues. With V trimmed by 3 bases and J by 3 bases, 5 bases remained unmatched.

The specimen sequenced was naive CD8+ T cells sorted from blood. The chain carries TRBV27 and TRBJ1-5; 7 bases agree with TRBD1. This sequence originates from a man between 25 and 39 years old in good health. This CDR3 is CASSLYGTANQPQHF. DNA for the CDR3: TGTGCCAGCAGTTTGTACGGGACAGCCAATCAGCCCCAGCATTTT.